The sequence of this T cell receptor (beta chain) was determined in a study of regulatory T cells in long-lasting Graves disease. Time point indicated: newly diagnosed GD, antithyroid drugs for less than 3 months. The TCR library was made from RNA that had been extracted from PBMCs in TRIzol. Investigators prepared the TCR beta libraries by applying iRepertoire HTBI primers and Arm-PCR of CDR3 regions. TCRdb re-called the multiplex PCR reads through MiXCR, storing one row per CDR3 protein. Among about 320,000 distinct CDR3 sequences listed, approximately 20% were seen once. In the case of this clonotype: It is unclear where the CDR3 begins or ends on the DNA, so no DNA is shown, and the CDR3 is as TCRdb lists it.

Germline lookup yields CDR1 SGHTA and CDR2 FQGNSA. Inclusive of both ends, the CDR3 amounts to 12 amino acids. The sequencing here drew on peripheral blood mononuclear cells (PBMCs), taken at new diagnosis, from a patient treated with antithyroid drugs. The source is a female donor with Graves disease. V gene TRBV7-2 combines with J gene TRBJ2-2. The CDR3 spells CASRPSGGSCFF.